Shown below are 15 T cell receptor beta chains from a single sample sequenced in a study of cytomegalovirus exposure and HLA in healthy donors (dated by TCRdb to between 2016 and 2019). Receptors were amplified or captured by the immunoSEQ multiplex PCR assay. For the multiplex PCR, a mixture combining 60 forward primers for TCR Vbeta segments and 13 reverse primers for TCR Jbeta segments was used. TCRdb retrieved this table from immuneACCESS and kept in-frame rearrangements only. Not all clones are present; in checked studies, unresolved V genes account for under half, and no reason is known for the remainder. The sample table contains roughly 240,000 clones; only one count was recorded for around 78% of them. The leading ten clones occupy about 0.5% of the sample. The material sequenced was PBMCs. The receptors were gathered from a boy aged 5 to 17 in good health and CMV-seronegative.

The chain joins TRBV7-2 to TRBJ1-6; D gene ambiguous. This CDR3 has 16 residues. Trimming cost V 5 bases and J 0 bases, with 11 bases left between them. The germline V gene has CDR1 SGHTA and CDR2 FQGNSA. The CDR3 loop reads CASSAVSGSYNSPLHF. The CDR3, as DNA: TGTGCCAGCAGCGCGGTTTCTGGCTCCTATAATTCACCCCTCCACTTT.

This clone was seen a few times. The chain has TRBV2 and TRBJ2-1, with TRBD2 as a possible D gene (5 bases). Germline CDR1 and CDR2: SNHLY and FYNNEI. Trimming stripped 3 bases from V and 6 bases from J, with 12 bases between. The CDR3 extends over 14 amino acids. CDR3 sequence reads: CASSDNSRGNEQFF. In nucleotides, the CDR3 is TGTGCCAGCAGTGATAACTCCCGGGGCAATGAGCAGTTCTTC.

CDR3 sequence reads: CASSWGLARAYEQFF. DNA for the CDR3: TGTGCCAGCAGTTGGGGACTAGCTCGGGCTTATGAGCAGTTCTTC. The chain links TRBV6-5 to TRBJ2-1; the match to TRBD2 covers 9 bases. CDR1 and CDR2 (germline): MNHEY, SVGAGI. The CDR3 totals 15 residues. J was trimmed by 8 bases and V by 4 bases; bases with no gene match: 9.

This chain links TRBV7-9 with TRBJ2-7; perhaps TRBD1 as D (6 bases). V lost 5 bases and J lost 6, with 11 bases in between. CDR1 is SEHNR, CDR2 FQNEAQ, per germline (reference sequence). The CDR3 runs to 12 residues. CDR3 amino acids: CASSPDSCEQYF. DNA for the CDR3: TGTGCCAGCAGCCCGGACAGCTGCGAGCAGTACTTC.

This chain joins TRBV19 and TRBJ1-1; perhaps TRBD1 as D (5 bases). CDR1 LNHDA and CDR2 SQIVND come from the germline V gene (reference sequence). The length of the CDR3 is 14 residues. V lost 4 bases and J lost 4, with 13 bases in between. In nucleotides, the CDR3 is TGTGCCAGTAGTACCTCCGGCGGGGCCACTGAAGCTTTCTTT. It encodes CASSTSGGATEAFF.

The V call is TRBV5-6, the J call TRBJ1-2; 8 positions match TRBD1. The CDR3 extends over 14 amino acids. Germline assignment: CDR1 SGHDT and CDR2 YYEEEE. The junction had 6 bases not matched to a gene; V was cut back by 0 bases and J by 8 bases. CDR3 protein: CASSLENDRGGYTF. CDR3 in DNA: TGTGCCAGCAGCTTGGAAAACGACAGGGGCGGCTACACCTTC.

The CDR3 region is CASSQEPGAFYEQYF. The CDR3 DNA is TGTGCCAGCAGCCAAGAGCCAGGGGCGTTCTACGAGCAGTACTTC. The rearrangement joins TRBV14 to TRBJ2-7; tentative D call: TRBD1 (6 bases). CDR1 is SGHDN, CDR2 FVKESK, per germline. V was shortened by 0 bases and J by 3 bases, with 12 bases between the two germline ends. The CDR3 extends over 15 amino acids.

Only a few counts were recorded for this clone. The chain uses TRBV6-4 and TRBJ2-3, with 8 nucleotides matching TRBD1. Trimming took 4 bases from V and 3 from J; bases not matched to a gene: 3. CDR1 is MRHNA, CDR2 SNTAGT, per germline. The CDR3 extends over 14 amino acids. The CDR3 coding sequence is TGTGCCAGCAGTGTACAGGGGGAAACAGATACGCAGTATTTT. It is translated as CASSVQGETDTQYF.

CDR3 DNA sequence: TGCGCCAGCAGCTTACCCGGGGGCAATGAGCAGTTCTTC. Its translation: CASSLPGGNEQFF. The J gene is TRBJ2-1, the V gene TRBV5-1; possibly TRBD2 for D (6 bases). The ends were cut back, 2 bases at V and 6 bases at J, with 9 bases in the middle. The V gene's germline CDR1 is SGHRS and CDR2 YFSETQ. The CDR3 spans 13 residues.

The V and J genes are TRBV6-6 and TRBJ1-2, with D possibly TRBD1 on 6 matching bases. Between the trimmed V and J ends, which lost 7 bases and 5 bases, there was a span of 17 bases. Germline assignment: CDR1 MNHNY and CDR2 SVGAGI (reference sequence). The CDR3 length is 14 residues. The CDR3: CASTPGGARYGYTF. DNA for the CDR3: TGTGCCAGCACGCCGGGGGGGGCGCGGTATGGCTACACCTTC.

The J gene is TRBJ1-2, the V gene TRBV2; D unclear. The CDR3 runs 16 residues. Trimming shortened V by 6 bases and J by 2 bases, and 19 bases separated the two germline ends. In germline, CDR1 is SNHLY, CDR2 FYNNEI. The CDR3 reads CASRVVRTEPNYGYTF. The CDR3 nucleotides are TGTGCCAGCAGAGTAGTAAGGACTGAGCCAAACTATGGCTACACCTTC.

This sequence joins TRBV6-5 and TRBJ1-1; D gene unclear. Looked up from germline, CDR1 is MNHEY and CDR2 is SVGAGI. V gave up 3 bases and J gave up 1 base, with 9 bases separating them. The CDR3 consists of 14 residues. CDR3 DNA sequence: TGTGCCAGCAGTTATATCCGGGAGAACACTGAAGCTTTCTTT. Its translation is CASSYIRENTEAFF.

V and J are TRBV12-5 and TRBJ1-1; the D gene is possibly TRBD1 (6 bases). Germline lookup yields CDR1 LGHNT and CDR2 FRNRAP. The CDR3 extends over 17 amino acids. V was clipped by 1 base and J by 3 bases, with 18 bases between them. Here the CDR3 DNA reads TGTGCTAGTGGTTTGGGGGGGCGGGGGGCAGAGCACACTGAAGCTTTCTTT. This encodes CASGLGGRGAEHTEAFF.

The V and J genes are TRBV5-1 and TRBJ2-5, with 7 bases matching TRBD1. The length of the CDR3 is 13 residues. After removal of 2 bases from V and 5 bases from J, the junction contained 3 bases not matched to a gene. CDR1 and CDR2 from the germline V gene are SGHRS and YFSETQ. The DNA for the CDR3 is TGCGCCAGCAGCTTAGGGGGCGGGGAGACCCAGTACTTC. Its protein product is CASSLGGGETQYF.

The rearrangement links TRBV6-6 to TRBJ1-1; perhaps TRBD1 as D (5 bases). Germline values: CDR1 MNHNY, CDR2 SVGAGI (reference sequence). Trimming took 6 bases from V and 8 from J, leaving 16 bases between them. The CDR3 contains 13 residues. The CDR3 sequence: CASRAKAGREAFF. The DNA for the CDR3 is TGTGCCAGCAGGGCGAAGGCAGGGCGCGAAGCTTTCTTT.